This T cell receptor (beta chain) was profiled in a study of Graves' ophthalmopathy and Graves' hyperthyroidism. V shed 4 bases and J shed 8 bases, with 18 bases lying between them. The germline gives CDR1 MGHDK, CDR2 SYGVNS. The CDR3 has 16 residues. Amplification of the TCR beta CDR3 regions used RNA transcripts (as template). First-round RT-PCR with HTBI primers preceded a second-round multiplex PCR. TCRdb ran MiXCR on the multiplex PCR reads and lists one entry per CDR3 protein. The sample contains around 1.1 million distinct CDR3 sequences, about 36% of which appear only once. Material for sequencing was peripheral blood or thyroid tissue (not recorded which). The chain recombines TRBV25-1 with TRBJ1-6, with D maybe TRBD1 (5 bases). This clonotype was sampled from an adult man with Graves' hyperthyroidism. The CDR3 DNA is TGTGCCAGCAGTGCCGCGGGGAGGGGACTGGATTCACCCCTCCACTTT. Its translation: CASSAAGRGLDSPLHF.